This T cell receptor (beta chain) was retrieved from a study of early T cells in non-severe SARS-CoV-2 infection. V trimming: 2 bases; J trimming: 9 bases; junction bases outside the gene matches: 6. The CDR3 is 16 amino acids. Germline CDR1 and CDR2: WSHSY and SAAADI. MiXCR, run by TCRdb on the 5' RACE reads, gives a single entry per CDR3 protein. The sample holds about 92,000 distinct CDR3 sequences, approximately 15% seen once. This TCR came from an adult who was a healthcare worker with PCR-confirmed SARS-CoV-2 infection or an uninfected control (not recorded which). The chain uses TRBV10-2 and TRBJ1-6; TRBD1 agrees at 11 bases. The material sequenced was whole blood. The CDR3 loop is CASSETGQGAGSPLHF. The CDR3 DNA is TGCGCCAGCAGTGAGACCGGACAGGGGGCGGGTTCACCCCTCCACTTT.